The entry that follows covers one TCR beta chain sequence. This record comes from a study of blood T cell repertoires in COVID-19. CDR3 length: 14 amino acids. Looked up from germline, CDR1 is SGHRS and CDR2 is YFSETQ. The V end lost 3 bases, the J end lost 1 base, and 10 bases lay between the germline ends. Produced via immunoSEQ multiplex PCR; TCRdb's table is partial and in-frame only. Of 200,000 or so clones in the sample, roughly nine tenths were seen once. The chain links TRBV5-1 to TRBJ1-1; possible D gene TRBD1, 6 bases. Source material: PBMCs or T cells enriched from blood (not recorded which). The sequence derives from a young woman who had recovered from COVID-19. The CDR3 DNA follows: TGCGCCAGCAGCTCCCAGGGGCGGAACACTGAAGCTTTCTTT. Amino acids: CASSSQGRNTEAFF.